Below, 24 T cell receptor beta chains from the same sample are listed, as sequenced in a study of neurological immune-mediated disorders. TCRdb used MiXCR to reprocess the 5' RACE reads, holding one entry per CDR3 protein. The repertoire includes about 80,000 distinct CDR3 sequences, 5% to 6% of them detected once, and roughly 2.4% sits in the top ten. Sequencing input: PBMCs. The source of these receptors is a woman aged 25 to 39 with multiple sclerosis.

The sample holds many counts of this clonotype. The chain uses TRBV20-1 and TRBJ1-4; a weak D match, TRBD1 (6 bases). Trimming shortened V by 6 bases and J by 0 bases, and 14 bases separated the two germline ends. Germline assignment: CDR1 DFQATT and CDR2 SNEGSKA (reference sequence). This CDR3 is built from 15 residues. CDR3 sequence reads: CSAPGGIATNEKLFF. In nucleotides, the CDR3 is TGCAGTGCCCCCGGGGGCATTGCAACTAATGAAAAACTGTTTTTT.

The V gene is TRBV27, the J gene TRBJ2-2, with 14 bases fitting TRBD2. The ends lost 1 base at V and 4 bases at J; junction bases unmatched: 5. From germline, CDR1 is MNHEY and CDR2 SMNVEV (reference sequence). The CDR3 runs 18 residues. This CDR3 is CASSLYGTSGSGTGELFF. The CDR3 nucleotides are TGTGCCAGCAGTTTATATGGGACTAGCGGGAGCGGCACCGGGGAGCTGTTTTTT.

Comment on this clonotype: A read error may explain this, as a much larger clone is one base away. V is TRBV20-1 and J is TRBJ2-7; perhaps TRBD1 as D (6 bases). CDR3 length equals 12 residues. V was shortened by 7 bases and J by 4 bases, with 14 bases between the two germline ends. Germline CDR1 is DFQATT and CDR2 is SNEGSKA (reference sequence). DNA for the CDR3: TGCAGTGACCCAGGACAGAAATACGAGCAGTACTTC. Residues: CSDPGQKYEQYF.

This clonotype turned up a few times. V usage is TRBV20-1 and J usage is TRBJ2-1; no clear D. There are 14 residues in the CDR3. Looked up from germline, CDR1 is DFQATT and CDR2 is SNEGSKA (reference sequence). V lost 3 bases and J lost 9, with 18 bases in between. The CDR3 spells CSARQVRVGLEQFF. The CDR3 bases are TGCAGTGCTAGGCAAGTTCGGGTTGGCCTTGAGCAGTTCTTC.

This clonotype came up a few times. The rearrangement links TRBV29-1 to TRBJ2-3; D not resolved. Germline lookup yields CDR1 SQVTM and CDR2 ANQGSEA. The germline V and J ends were trimmed by 5 bases and 0 bases, with 6 bases remaining between them. CDR3 length: 12 amino acids. The CDR3 here is CSVLTSTDTQYF. Here the CDR3 DNA reads TGCAGCGTTCTTACTAGCACAGATACGCAGTATTTT.

Only a few counts were recorded for this clonotype. The rearrangement links TRBV5-1 to TRBJ1-2; a possible D gene is TRBD1 (6 bases). Germline-derived CDR1 and CDR2 are SGHRS and YFSETQ. This CDR3 is 15 amino acids long. Trimming stripped 5 bases from V and 6 bases from J, with 20 bases between. CDR3 sequence: CASRSSTSGDHGYTF. CDR3 nucleotide sequence: TGCGCCAGCAGATCAAGCACCTCAGGGGACCATGGCTACACCTTC.

This clonotype came up many times. The chain recombines TRBV20-1 with TRBJ2-7, with D perhaps matching TRBD2 (6 bases). V gave up 7 bases and J gave up 4 bases, with 14 bases separating them. The CDR3 has 12 amino acids. Germline-derived CDR1 and CDR2 are DFQATT and SNEGSKA (reference sequence). DNA for the CDR3: TGCAGTGTTGCAGGGAGGACTTACGAGCAGTACTTC. It translates to CSVAGRTYEQYF.

This clonotype was found a few times. The chain has TRBV20-1 and TRBJ2-5; 8 bases align to TRBD2. Losses at the gene ends were 4 bases for V and 5 bases for J; bases not matched to a gene: 9. The germline V gene has CDR1 DFQATT and CDR2 SNEGSKA (reference sequence). The CDR3 is 14 amino acids. CDR3 region: CSATRHGGGETQYF. The CDR3 DNA follows: TGCAGTGCTACTCGCCACGGCGGGGGGGAGACCCAGTACTTC.

At least ten counts were recorded for this clonotype. The chain combines TRBV6-5 with TRBJ2-1; D possibly corresponds to TRBD2 (6 bases). CDR1 is MNHEY and CDR2 is SVGAGI in the germline V gene. The CDR3 contains 15 residues. The V end was cut by 2 bases, the J end by 9 bases, with 17 bases between. For the CDR3, the DNA is TGTGCCAGCAGTTACAAGGGGACTCCCGGAGGTGAGCAGTTCTTC. Residues: CASSYKGTPGGEQFF.

This clonotype was observed at least ten times. The chain employs TRBV5-1 and TRBJ1-2; a weak D match, TRBD1 (6 bases). Germline V gene sequence: CDR1 SGHRS, CDR2 YFSETQ. Trimming pared 0 bases from V and 6 bases from J, leaving 12 bases between. CDR3 length: 14 amino acids. CDR3 sequence reads: CASSLAAQGDGYTF. CDR3 DNA: TGCGCCAGCAGCTTGGCCGCACAGGGCGATGGCTACACCTTC.

This clonotype was detected ten times or more. The J gene is TRBJ1-1, the V gene TRBV29-1; D not certain. Looked up from germline, CDR1 is SQVTM and CDR2 is ANQGSEA. The CDR3 contains 15 residues. V dropped 1 base and J dropped 3 bases, with 15 bases sitting between them. In DNA, the CDR3 is TGCAGCGTTGAAGTATTCACGGGGAGATACACTGAAGCTTTCTTT. Translating gives CSVEVFTGRYTEAFF.

The chain is built from TRBV5-1 and TRBJ1-4; 7 nucleotides line up with TRBD1. The CDR3 totals 15 residues. Trimming removed 4 bases from V and 5 bases from J; junction bases left unmatched: 8. CDR1 and CDR2 from the germline V gene are SGHRS and YFSETQ. CDR3 loop: CASSGTGTVNEKLFF. As DNA, the CDR3 is TGCGCCAGCAGCGGAACCGGGACAGTCAATGAAAAACTGTTTTTT.

Many counts were recorded for this clonotype. The chain is built from TRBV12-3 or TRBV12-4 and TRBJ2-3; the D is unclear. This CDR3 is 10 amino acids long. The V and J ends lost 6 bases and 5 bases respectively, with 3 bases between them. DNA of the CDR3: TGTGCCAGCAGACGAGATACGCAGTATTTT. Translated, it gives CASRRDTQYF.

This clonotype is medium-sized by share. The chain is built from TRBV10-2 and TRBJ2-7, with unresolved D. The V and J ends lost 5 bases and 4 bases respectively, with 6 bases between them. The CDR3 sequence is 11 residues long. Germline CDR1 and CDR2: WSHSY and SAAADI. CDR3 DNA sequence: TGCGCCAGCAGTACTTCTTACGAGCAGTACTTC. This gives the protein CASSTSYEQYF.

This clonotype was detected many times. The J gene is TRBJ2-2, the V gene TRBV4-1; maybe TRBD2 (6 bases). V lost 1 base and J lost 6, with 12 bases in between. Germline V gene sequence: CDR1 MGHRA, CDR2 YSYEKL. The CDR3 covers 15 residues. The CDR3 region has the DNA TGCGCCAGCAGCCAAGCGGACACGGGGGCCGGGGAGCTGTTTTTT. Protein: CASSQADTGAGELFF.

This clonotype was observed many times. The chain is built from TRBV4-1 and TRBJ1-1; tentative D call: TRBD1 (5 bases). Germline assignment: CDR1 MGHRA and CDR2 YSYEKL. V lost 0 bases and J 10 bases, leaving 12 bases between the germline ends. CDR3 length: 13 amino acids. DNA for the CDR3: TGCGCCAGCAGCCAAGATCCCAGGGTGGGAGCTTTCTTT. Amino acids: CASSQDPRVGAFF.

This clonotype was counted ten times or more. In nucleotides, the CDR3 is TGCAGACCACAGGGGGCAGATACGCAGTATTTT. Its protein product is CRPQGADTQYF. The chain joins TRBV20-1 to TRBJ2-3, with 8 bases that match TRBD1. Germline V gene data show CDR1 as DFQATT and CDR2 as SNEGSKA (reference sequence). This CDR3 is built from 11 residues.

This clonotype was found many times. CDR3 DNA: TGTGCCAGCATTAGCGGGAGGGCGTCGTACAATGAGCAGTTCTTC. Amino acids: CASISGRASYNEQFF. J is TRBJ2-1 and V is TRBV6-1, with TRBD2 identical over 11 bases. Germline-derived CDR1 and CDR2 are MNHNS and SASEGT. This CDR3 has 15 residues. V shed 7 bases and J 4 bases; nucleotides not matched to a gene: 6.

This clonotype has ten or more counts. The V call is TRBV5-1, the J call TRBJ2-2; no definite D call. CDR3 length: 14 amino acids. V lost 3 bases to trimming and J lost 6 bases, with 12 bases between them. CDR1 SGHRS and CDR2 YFSETQ come from the germline V gene. CDR3 in DNA: TGCGCCAGCAGCTCCCTGCGCTCCCCCGGGGAGCTGTTTTTT. Encoded protein: CASSSLRSPGELFF.

This clonotype was detected ten times or more. Written as DNA, the CDR3 is TGTGCTAGTGGTTTCATCATACAGGGTAACCTAGCCAAAAACATTCAGTACTTC. It specifies CASGFIIQGNLAKNIQYF. The chain links TRBV12-5 to TRBJ2-4, with a weak D call TRBD1 (6 bases). Germline V gives CDR1 LGHNT, CDR2 FRNRAP. The CDR3 spans 18 residues. V lost 3 bases to trimming and J lost 0 bases, with 18 bases between them.

This clonotype was observed many times. The chain recombines TRBV12-5 with TRBJ2-1; D not resolved. There are 14 residues in the CDR3. Looked up from germline, CDR1 is LGHNT and CDR2 is FRNRAP. V was clipped by 0 bases and J by 5 bases, with 8 bases between them. The CDR3 protein is CASGLVVLNNEQFF. CDR3 nucleotides: TGTGCTAGTGGTTTGGTAGTTCTCAACAATGAGCAGTTCTTC.

This clonotype was counted ten times or more. This sequence joins TRBV7-9 and TRBJ1-1; TRBD1 aligns across 9 bases. Germline V lookup: CDR1 SEHNR, CDR2 FQNEAQ (reference sequence). This CDR3 is 14 amino acids long. V lost 5 bases, J lost 8 bases, and 9 bases stayed unmatched. The CDR3 region is CASSPRDREGEAFF. The CDR3 DNA reads as TGTGCCAGCAGCCCCCGGGACAGGGAGGGGGAAGCTTTCTTT.

This clonotype was detected a few times. V usage is TRBV20-1 and J usage is TRBJ2-7, with 8 bases lining up with TRBD1. The CDR3 extends over 15 amino acids. V shed 6 bases, J shed 2 bases, and the junction held 12 bases outside the gene matches. CDR1 is DFQATT, CDR2 SNEGSKA, per germline (reference sequence). Here the CDR3 reads CSAQGDRPFPYEQYF. As DNA, the CDR3 is TGCAGTGCCCAAGGGGACAGGCCTTTCCCCTACGAGCAGTACTTC.

V gene TRBV4-1 combines with J gene TRBJ2-1; 8 positions agree with TRBD1. The trim removed 5 bases at V and 1 base at J, leaving 13 bases unmatched. The CDR3 contains 18 residues. Germline V gene data show CDR1 as MGHRA and CDR2 as YSYEKL. The CDR3 reads CASSFTQGAPGSYNEQFF. DNA of the CDR3: TGCGCCAGCAGCTTTACCCAGGGGGCCCCAGGATCCTACAATGAGCAGTTCTTC.